This TCR beta chain was found in a study of graft-versus-host responses after intestinal transplantation. As for the study in general: Each transplant was multivisceral, liver-intestinal, or isolated intestinal. Every transplant recipient was induced with anti-thymocyte globulin, then maintained on tacrolimus and steroids for two to four years. Findings and caveats of the study: Detection of GvH clones occurred in recipient marrow, and some had their first appearance in ileum or blood.

The CDR3 length is 18 residues. This clone was found once. The antigen is unknown. Data came from immunoSEQ multiplex PCR; TCRdb stores just in-frame clones and leaves some out. The sample includes about 130,000 clones, about 90% of them seen just once. Sequenced here: unstimulated CD4+ T cells sorted from spleen or lymph node cells, sampled before intestinal transplant. The V call is TRBV1, the J call TRBJ2-6; the table names TRBD2, a call not compared with the DNA. TRBV1 is recorded as a pseudogene. This clonotype was obtained from a human donor who received an intestinal transplant. CDR3 sequence reads: CTSSRDCCAQSRANVLTF. The CDR3 nucleotides read TGCACCAGCAGCAGAGACTGTTGTGCACAAAGTCGGGCCAACGTCCTGACTTTC.